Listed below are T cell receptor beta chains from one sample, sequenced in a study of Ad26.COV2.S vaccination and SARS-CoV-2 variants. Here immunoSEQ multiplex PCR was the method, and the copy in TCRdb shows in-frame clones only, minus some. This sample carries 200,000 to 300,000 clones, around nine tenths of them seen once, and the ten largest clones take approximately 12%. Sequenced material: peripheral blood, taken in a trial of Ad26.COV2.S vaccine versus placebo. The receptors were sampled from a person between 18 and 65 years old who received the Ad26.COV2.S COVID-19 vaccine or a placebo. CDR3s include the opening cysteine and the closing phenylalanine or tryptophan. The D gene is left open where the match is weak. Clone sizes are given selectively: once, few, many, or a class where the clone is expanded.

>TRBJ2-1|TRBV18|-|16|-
CASSPLGLLGYNEQFF
TGTGCCAGCTCACCACTAGGACTGCTGGGCTACAATGAGCAGTTCTTC
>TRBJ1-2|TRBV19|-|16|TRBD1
CASSIGGTGGAYGYTF
TGTGCCAGTAGTATAGGGGGGACAGGGGGCGCCTATGGCTACACCTTC
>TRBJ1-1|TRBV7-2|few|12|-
CASSLGRTEAFF
TGTGCCAGCAGCTTAGGAAGGACTGAAGCTTTCTTT
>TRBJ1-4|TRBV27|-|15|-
CASSLWGATNEKLFF
TGTGCCAGCAGTTTATGGGGGGCAACTAATGAAAAACTGTTTTTT
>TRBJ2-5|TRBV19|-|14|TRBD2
CASTTDSGGETQYF
TGTGCCAGTACCACGGACAGCGGGGGGGAGACCCAGTACTTC
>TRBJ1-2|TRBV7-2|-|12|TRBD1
CASSPRTGGYTF
TGTGCCAGCAGCCCTCGGACAGGAGGCTACACCTTC
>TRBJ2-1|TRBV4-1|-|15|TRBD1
CASSQPGQGSNEQFF
TGCGCCAGCAGCCAACCAGGACAGGGGTCCAATGAGCAGTTCTTC
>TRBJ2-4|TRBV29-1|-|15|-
CSAELAALTKNIQYF
TGCAGCGCTGAACTGGCAGCGTTAACCAAAAACATTCAGTACTTC
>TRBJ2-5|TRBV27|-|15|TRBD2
CASSFGTSGSQTQYF
TGTGCCAGCAGTTTCGGGACTAGCGGGAGCCAGACCCAGTACTTC
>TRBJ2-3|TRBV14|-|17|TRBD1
CASSLDAWTGGTDTQYF
TGTGCCAGCAGCCTCGACGCCTGGACAGGGGGCACAGATACGCAGTATTTT
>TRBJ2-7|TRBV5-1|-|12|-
CASSSDSYEQYF
TGCGCCAGCAGCTCGGACTCGTACGAGCAGTACTTC
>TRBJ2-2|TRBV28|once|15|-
CASSRDRLDTGELFF
TGTGCCAGCAGTCGAGACAGGTTGGACACCGGGGAGCTGTTTTTT
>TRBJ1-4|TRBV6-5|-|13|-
CASSSGVDEKLFF
TGTGCCAGCAGTTCAGGGGTAGACGAAAAACTGTTTTTT
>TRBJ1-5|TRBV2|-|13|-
CASGDTPRQPQHF
TGTGCCAGCGGCGACACGCCCCGTCAGCCCCAGCATTTT
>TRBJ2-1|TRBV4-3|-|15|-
CASSQDRNFHNEQFF
TGCGCCAGCAGCCAAGATCGAAACTTTCACAATGAGCAGTTCTTC
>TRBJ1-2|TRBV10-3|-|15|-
CAIRDGGTSNYGYTF
TGTGCCATCAGGGACGGCGGAACGTCTAACTATGGCTACACCTTC
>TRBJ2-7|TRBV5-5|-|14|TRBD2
CASSKGLGLYEQYF
TGTGCCAGCAGCAAGGGACTAGGCCTCTACGAGCAGTACTTC
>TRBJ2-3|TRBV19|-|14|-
CASSIDRGTDTQYF
TGTGCCAGTAGTATAGACCGGGGAACAGATACGCAGTATTTT
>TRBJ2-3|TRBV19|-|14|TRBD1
CASTGGQGTDTQYF
TGTGCCAGTACCGGCGGACAGGGCACAGATACGCAGTATTTT
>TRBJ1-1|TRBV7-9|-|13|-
CASSEGVGTEAFF
TGTGCCAGCAGCGAAGGGGTTGGTACTGAAGCTTTCTTT
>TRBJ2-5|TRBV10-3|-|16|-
CAISESSSTDQETQYF
TGTGCCATCAGTGAGTCAAGTAGCACAGACCAAGAGACCCAGTACTTC
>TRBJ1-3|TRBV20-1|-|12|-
CSASFQGNTIYF
TGCAGTGCTAGTTTTCAGGGAAACACCATATATTTT
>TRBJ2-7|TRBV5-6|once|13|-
CASSSTGSDEQYF
TGTGCCAGCAGCTCGACAGGTTCCGACGAGCAGTACTTC
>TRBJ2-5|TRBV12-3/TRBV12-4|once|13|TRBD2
CASGRGGLETQYF
TGTGCCAGCGGTCGGGGGGGGCTGGAGACCCAGTACTTC
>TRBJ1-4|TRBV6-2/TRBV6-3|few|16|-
CASSYSVLEDNEKLFF
TGTGCCAGCAGTTACTCGGTTTTGGAAGATAATGAAAAACTGTTTTTT
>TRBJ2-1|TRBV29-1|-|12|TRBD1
CSTGDREHEQFF
TGCAGCACGGGGGACAGGGAACATGAGCAGTTCTTC
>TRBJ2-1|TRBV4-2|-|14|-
CASSQDRRVGEQFF
TGTGCCAGCAGCCAAGATCGGAGGGTAGGAGAGCAGTTCTTC
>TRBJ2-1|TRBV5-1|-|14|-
CASTAGTGGNEQFF
TGCGCCAGCACAGCCGGAACGGGCGGCAATGAGCAGTTCTTC
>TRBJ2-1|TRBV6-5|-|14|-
CASDIRGSYNEQFF
TGTGCCAGCGATATCCGGGGCTCCTACAATGAGCAGTTCTTC
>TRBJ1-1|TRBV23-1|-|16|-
CASSPRPQPMNTEAFF
TGCGCCAGCAGTCCGCGACCGCAACCCATGAACACTGAAGCTTTCTTT
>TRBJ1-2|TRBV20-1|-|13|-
CSASGGLEYGYTF
TGCAGTGCTAGTGGGGGGCTGGAGTATGGCTACACCTTC
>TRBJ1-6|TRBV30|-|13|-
CAWSDRSDSPLHF
TGTGCCTGGAGTGATAGGTCGGATTCACCCCTCCACTTT
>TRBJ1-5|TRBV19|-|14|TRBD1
CASMGQPINQPQHF
TGTGCCAGTATGGGACAGCCGATCAATCAGCCCCAGCATTTT
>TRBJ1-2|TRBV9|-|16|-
CASSPLYETGTHGRTF
TGTGCCAGCAGCCCCTTATATGAGACCGGGACCCACGGTAGGACCTTC
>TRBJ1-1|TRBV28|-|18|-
CASSLWADSRGMNTEAFF
TGTGCCAGCAGTTTGTGGGCGGACTCCCGAGGGATGAACACTGAAGCTTTCTTT
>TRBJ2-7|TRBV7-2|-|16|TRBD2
CASSLVGRLAGGEQYF
TGTGCCAGCAGCTTAGTTGGGAGACTAGCGGGAGGCGAGCAGTACTTC
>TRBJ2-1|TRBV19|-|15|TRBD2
CASRTLAGGVDEQFF
TGTGCCAGTAGGACCCTAGCGGGAGGAGTAGATGAGCAGTTCTTC
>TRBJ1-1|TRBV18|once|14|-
CASSPLQELTEAFF
TGTGCCAGCTCACCACTCCAGGAACTCACTGAAGCTTTCTTT
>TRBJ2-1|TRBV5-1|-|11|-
CASSEGGTQFF
TGCGCCAGCAGCGAAGGGGGAACGCAGTTCTTC
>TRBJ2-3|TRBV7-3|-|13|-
CASSVDYTDTQYF
TGTGCCAGCAGCGTGGACTACACAGATACGCAGTATTTT
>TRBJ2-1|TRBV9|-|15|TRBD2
CASSPPGLAFNEQFF
TGTGCCAGCAGCCCTCCGGGACTAGCCTTCAATGAGCAGTTCTTC
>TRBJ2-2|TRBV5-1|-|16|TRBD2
CASGRASGRTAGELFF
TGCGCCAGCGGTCGGGCTAGCGGGAGAACGGCGGGGGAGCTGTTTTTT
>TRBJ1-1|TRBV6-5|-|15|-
CASSYPGAGNTEAFF
TGTGCCAGCAGTTACCCCGGCGCAGGGAACACTGAAGCTTTCTTT
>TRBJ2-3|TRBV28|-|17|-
CASSNVRGAGLVDTQYF
TGTGCCAGCAGTAATGTCAGGGGCGCGGGATTGGTAGATACGCAGTATTTT
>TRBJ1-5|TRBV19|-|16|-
CASSIVGQVSNQPQHF
TGTGCCAGTAGTATCGTGGGCCAAGTGAGCAATCAGCCCCAGCATTTT
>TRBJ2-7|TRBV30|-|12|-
CAWSGLKYEQYF
TGTGCCTGGAGTGGGCTAAAGTACGAGCAGTACTTC
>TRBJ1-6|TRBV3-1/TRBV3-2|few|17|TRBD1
CASSLLRDRGSNSPLHF
TGTGCCAGCAGCCTCCTCCGGGACAGGGGTTCGAATTCACCCCTCCACTTT
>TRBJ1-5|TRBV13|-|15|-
CASSLGGLSNQPQHF
TGTGCCAGCAGCTTAGGGGGTTTGAGCAATCAGCCCCAGCATTTT
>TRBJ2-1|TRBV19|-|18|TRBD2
CASSITSGSARGDNEQFF
TGTGCCAGTAGTATAACTAGCGGGAGTGCGAGGGGGGACAATGAGCAGTTCTTC
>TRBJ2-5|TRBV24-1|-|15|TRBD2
CATSDPKRGRETQYF
TGTGCCACCAGTGACCCAAAGCGGGGGAGAGAGACCCAGTACTTC
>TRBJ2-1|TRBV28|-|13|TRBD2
CASRVAGYNEQFF
TGTGCCAGCAGGGTAGCGGGATACAATGAGCAGTTCTTC
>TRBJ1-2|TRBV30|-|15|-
CAWSVFRGAGYGYTF
TGTGCCTGGAGTGTGTTTCGAGGGGCCGGTTATGGCTACACCTTC
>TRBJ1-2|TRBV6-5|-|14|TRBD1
CASSPTGGRRGYTF
TGTGCCAGCAGTCCGACAGGGGGAAGACGTGGCTACACCTTC
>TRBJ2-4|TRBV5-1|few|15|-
CASSFGGIDKNIQYF
TGCGCCAGCAGCTTCGGCGGGATCGACAAAAACATTCAGTACTTC